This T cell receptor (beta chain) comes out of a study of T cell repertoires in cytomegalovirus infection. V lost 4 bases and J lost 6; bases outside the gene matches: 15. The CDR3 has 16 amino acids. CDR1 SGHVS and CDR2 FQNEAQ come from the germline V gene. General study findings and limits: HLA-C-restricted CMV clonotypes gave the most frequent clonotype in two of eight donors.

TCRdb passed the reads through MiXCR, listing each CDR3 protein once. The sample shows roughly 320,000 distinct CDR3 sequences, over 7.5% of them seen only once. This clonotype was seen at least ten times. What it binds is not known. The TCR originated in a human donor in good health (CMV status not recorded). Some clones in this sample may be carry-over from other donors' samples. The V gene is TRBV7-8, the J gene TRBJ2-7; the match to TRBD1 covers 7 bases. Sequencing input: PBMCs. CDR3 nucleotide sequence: TGTGCCAGCAGCTCCTATACGACAGGGCTTAACTTCGAGCAGTACTTC. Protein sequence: CASSSYTTGLNFEQYF.